These T cell receptor beta chains were read from a single sample in a study of cytomegalovirus exposure and HLA in healthy donors. TCRdb's table, derived via immunoSEQ multiplex PCR, lists solely in-frame clones and lacks some. The sample has some 130,000 clones; 70% to 80% are singletons. Sequenced sample: PBMCs. All receptors come from a woman aged 55-70 years in good health and CMV-seropositive. Each CDR3 is given with its conserved first and last residue. A D gene is named only where the DNA matches it firmly. Rows may omit the clone size; those that give it use once, few, many or a size class.

abundance,v_gene,d_gene,j_gene,CDR3aa,CDR3nt
-,TRBV4-1,-,TRBJ2-3,CASTAAASTDTQYF,TGCGCCAGCACCGCAGCGGCCAGCACAGATACGCAGTATTTT
once,TRBV28,-,TRBJ1-1,CASSWATVNTEAFF,TGTGCCAGCAGTTGGGCAACGGTGAACACTGAAGCTTTCTTT
-,TRBV6-1,TRBD2,TRBJ2-7,CASSVAGTSGPFSYEQYF,TGTGCCAGCAGTGTCGCCGGGACTAGCGGACCTTTCTCCTACGAGCAGTACTTC
-,TRBV18,TRBD1,TRBJ1-5,CASSPETGSNNQPQHF,TGTGCCAGCTCACCGGAGACAGGGAGCAACAATCAGCCCCAGCATTTT
-,TRBV7-6,-,TRBJ1-1,CASSKDSVSEAFF,TGTGCCAGCAGCAAGGACAGTGTCTCTGAAGCTTTCTTT
-,TRBV2,TRBD1,TRBJ2-2,CASSSGTGGTTGELFF,TGTGCCAGCAGCTCAGGGACAGGGGGCACCACCGGGGAGCTGTTTTTT
few,TRBV5-1,TRBD2,TRBJ2-1,CASSLPGLATTNEQFF,TGCGCCAGCAGCTTGCCGGGACTAGCGACTACAAATGAGCAGTTCTTC
-,TRBV27,-,TRBJ1-5,CASSLRWGGGSNQPQHF,TGTGCCAGCAGTTTGCGGTGGGGGGGTGGGAGCAATCAGCCCCAGCATTTT
few,TRBV10-3,-,TRBJ1-1,CAISESRQRTEAFF,TGTGCCATCAGTGAGTCTCGGCAGCGGACTGAAGCTTTCTTT
once,TRBV20-1,TRBD2,TRBJ2-2,CSASGGSKLFF,TGCAGTGCTAGTGGCGGGAGCAAGCTGTTTTTT
once,TRBV6-1,-,TRBJ1-5,CASRGMVSNQPQHF,TGTGCCAGCCGGGGAATGGTAAGCAATCAGCCCCAGCATTTT
-,TRBV4-2,-,TRBJ2-4,CASSQAGDAKNIQYF,TGTGCCAGCAGCCAAGCGGGAGATGCCAAAAACATTCAGTACTTC
-,TRBV5-1,-,TRBJ1-1,CASSFMGEGSEAFF,TGCGCCAGCAGCTTTATGGGAGAGGGCTCTGAAGCTTTCTTT
-,TRBV10-2,TRBD1,TRBJ2-5,CASSARDRGLETQYF,TGCGCCAGCAGTGCCCGGGACAGGGGACTTGAGACCCAGTACTTC
-,TRBV7-3,TRBD2,TRBJ2-2,CASSLAGVGTGELFF,TGTGCCAGCAGCTTAGCGGGAGTGGGGACCGGGGAGCTGTTTTTT
-,TRBV9,TRBD2,TRBJ2-1,CASSELAGVYNEQFF,TGTGCCAGCAGCGAGCTAGCGGGAGTGTACAATGAGCAGTTCTTC
-,TRBV28,TRBD1,TRBJ2-1,CASSPRGGTFHNEQFF,TGTGCCAGCAGTCCCCGAGGGGGCACTTTCCACAATGAGCAGTTCTTC
-,TRBV4-1,TRBD1,TRBJ2-1,CASSQASDRAGNEQFF,TGCGCCAGCAGCCAAGCTTCAGACAGGGCGGGCAATGAGCAGTTCTTC
-,TRBV2,TRBD1,TRBJ2-2,CASSEGRGLGGELFF,TGTGCCAGCAGTGAGGGCAGGGGGCTAGGCGGGGAGCTGTTTTTT
-,TRBV12-5,TRBD1,TRBJ1-1,CASGLVTGLWDRNTEAFF,TGTGCTAGTGGTTTGGTAACGGGCCTTTGGGACAGGAACACTGAAGCTTTCTTT
-,TRBV28,TRBD1,TRBJ1-1,CASSGQGVSTEAFF,TGTGCCAGCAGTGGACAGGGAGTTAGCACTGAAGCTTTCTTT
-,TRBV25-1,-,TRBJ2-2,CASSELDNRKSTGELFF,TGTGCCAGCAGTGAATTGGATAACAGGAAGAGCACCGGGGAGCTGTTTTTT
-,TRBV23-1,TRBD2,TRBJ2-5,CASSQRLAGETQYF,TGCGCCAGCAGTCAACGACTAGCGGGAGAGACCCAGTACTTC
few,TRBV6-5,-,TRBJ2-5,CASSYSRTVGTQYF,TGTGCCAGCAGTTACTCGAGGACAGTAGGGACCCAGTACTTC
few,TRBV2,-,TRBJ2-7,CASRARRDSAYEQYF,TGTGCCAGCAGGGCTCGCCGGGACTCAGCCTACGAGCAGTACTTC
once,TRBV10-2,-,TRBJ2-6,CASRDTLSGANVLTF,TGCGCCAGCAGGGACACCCTCTCTGGGGCCAACGTCCTGACTTTC
-,TRBV5-5,-,TRBJ1-1,CASSPSLTRTEAFF,TGTGCCAGCAGCCCATCCTTAACGAGAACTGAAGCTTTCTTT
once,TRBV25-1,-,TRBJ1-3,CASSWGGQGNTIYF,TGTGCCAGCTCCTGGGGGGGGCAAGGAAACACCATATATTTT
-,TRBV20-1,-,TRBJ2-1,CSAVQRGEQFF,TGCAGTGCAGTCCAAAGGGGGGAGCAGTTCTTC
few,TRBV6-1,-,TRBJ1-4,CASRRGGNENLFF,TGTGCCAGCAGGAGGGGGGGTAATGAAAACCTGTTTTTT
-,TRBV28,TRBD1,TRBJ1-5,CASSQRDRGLQPQHF,TGTGCCAGCAGTCAAAGAGACAGGGGGCTTCAGCCCCAGCATTTT
few,TRBV4-1,-,TRBJ2-2,CASSQGAGVGTGELFF,TGCGCCAGCAGCCAAGGGGCCGGGGTCGGAACCGGGGAGCTGTTTTTT
few,TRBV19,TRBD2,TRBJ2-2,CASSSAGDTGELFF,TGTGCCAGTAGTTCCGCGGGGGACACCGGGGAGCTGTTTTTT
few,TRBV9,TRBD2,TRBJ2-1,CASSVGSGAGGVGNEQFF,TGTGCCAGCAGCGTAGGGAGTGGGGCGGGAGGAGTGGGCAATGAGCAGTTCTTC
-,TRBV5-1,TRBD1,TRBJ1-5,CASSLDRGNQPQHF,TGCGCCAGCAGCCTGGACAGGGGCAATCAGCCCCAGCATTTT
-,TRBV28,TRBD2,TRBJ2-1,CASSLITSGNYNEQFF,TGTGCCAGCAGTTTAATTACTAGCGGAAACTACAATGAGCAGTTCTTC
-,TRBV19,TRBD2,TRBJ2-3,CASRTSGRYGDTQYF,TGTGCCAGTAGGACTAGCGGGAGGTATGGAGATACGCAGTATTTT
-,TRBV5-5,TRBD1,TRBJ1-5,CASSSGTGYQPQHF,TGTGCCAGCAGCTCCGGGACAGGGTACCAGCCCCAGCATTTT
-,TRBV10-1,-,TRBJ2-7,CASSEPYEQYF,TGCGCCAGCAGTGAGCCTTACGAGCAGTACTTC
-,TRBV29-1,-,TRBJ1-1,CSAAWQENTEAFF,TGCAGCGCCGCCTGGCAGGAGAACACTGAAGCTTTCTTT
-,TRBV5-6,-,TRBJ1-2,CASSLAGGQGYTF,TGTGCCAGCAGCTTGGCCGGAGGGCAGGGCTACACCTTC
few,TRBV5-1,TRBD2,TRBJ2-7,CASSLAPLAGGYYEQYF,TGCGCCAGCAGCTTGGCCCCTCTAGCGGGAGGATACTACGAGCAGTACTTC
-,TRBV29-1,-,TRBJ1-1,CSVEVQFSGAFF,TGCAGCGTTGAAGTACAGTTCAGCGGAGCTTTCTTT
-,TRBV28,TRBD1,TRBJ1-2,CASSTGTAVYGYTF,TGTGCCAGCAGCACCGGGACAGCAGTCTATGGCTACACCTTC
-,TRBV5-1,-,TRBJ1-1,CASSLGQTNTEAFF,TGCGCCAGCAGCTTGGGACAGACTAACACTGAAGCTTTCTTT
-,TRBV19,-,TRBJ1-5,CASEWAALNQPQHF,TGTGCCAGTGAGTGGGCAGCTCTTAATCAGCCCCAGCATTTT
-,TRBV10-3,TRBD1,TRBJ2-2,CAISGQGITGELFF,TGTGCCATCAGCGGACAGGGGATCACCGGGGAGCTGTTTTTT
-,TRBV6-1,-,TRBJ1-3,CASSVTTGSGNTIYF,TGTGCCAGCAGCGTAACCACAGGGTCTGGAAACACCATATATTTT
-,TRBV2,TRBD1,TRBJ2-6,CASSGGQGPGANVLTF,TGTGCCAGCAGTGGGGGACAGGGTCCCGGGGCCAACGTCCTGACTTTC
few,TRBV2,-,TRBJ1-5,CASSGSHTLLKHF,TGTGCCAGCAGTGGGTCCCACACACTACTCAAGCATTTT
once,TRBV19,-,TRBJ2-7,CASSIDGGVEQYF,TGTGCCAGTAGTATTGACGGCGGGGTCGAGCAGTACTTC
-,TRBV4-1,-,TRBJ1-5,CASSHAGTFNQPQHF,TGCGCCAGCAGCCATGCCGGGACTTTTAATCAGCCCCAGCATTTT
-,TRBV5-1,TRBD2,TRBJ2-5,CASSPGSSGGETQYF,TGCGCCAGCAGCCCTGGTTCCTCCGGGGGGGAGACCCAGTACTTC
-,TRBV5-1,-,TRBJ2-3,CASTPRSVSTDTQYF,TGCGCCAGCACACCCCGGTCTGTAAGCACAGATACGCAGTATTTT
-,TRBV10-2,TRBD2,TRBJ2-1,CASSEIGRELFF,TGCGCCAGCAGTGAAATTGGGAGGGAGCTGTTCTTC
-,TRBV6-1,-,TRBJ1-4,CASNGRDNEKLFF,TGTGCCAGCAATGGGCGGGACAATGAAAAACTGTTTTTT
-,TRBV5-6,TRBD1,TRBJ1-2,CASSSFDRVEGYTF,TGTGCCAGCAGCTCCTTCGACAGGGTGGAGGGCTACACCTTC
-,TRBV5-1,-,TRBJ2-7,CASSPGDYPREQYF,TGCGCCAGCAGCCCAGGGGACTACCCTAGGGAGCAGTACTTC
-,TRBV6-1,-,TRBJ1-4,CASRTGATNEKLFF,TGTGCCAGCAGAACAGGCGCAACTAATGAAAAACTGTTTTTT
-,TRBV7-3,TRBD1,TRBJ2-7,CASSFPCPRTGVHEQYF,TGTGCCAGCAGCTTCCCGTGCCCTCGGACAGGGGTCCACGAGCAGTACTTC